This T cell receptor beta chain was profiled in a study of T-cell reconstitution after alpha-beta-depleted transplantation in children. Unique molecular identifiers were used to barcode this TCRbeta library. TCRdb independently ran MiXCR on the PCR reads; one entry per CDR3 protein. This sample has around 500,000 distinct CDR3 sequences, with approximately 12% found just once. This clonotype was seen ten or more times. V was pared by 5 bases and J by 0 bases, with 22 bases between. The CDR3 length is 18 residues. The sample here was PBMCs from the stem cell graft donor, taken from the stem cell graft. The clonotype originates from a human donor who donated a stem cell graft to a child with combined immunodeficiency. This chain joins TRBV12-3 or TRBV12-4 and TRBJ1-2, with D possibly TRBD1 on 6 matching bases. CDR3 sequence: CASSGVTGKAWANYGYTF. CDR3 in DNA: TGTGCCAGCAGTGGGGTTACAGGGAAGGCTTGGGCTAACTATGGCTACACCTTC.